This passage covers 3 T cell receptor beta chains from one sample sequenced in a study of shared clonotypes between healthy human individuals. The protocol was immunoSEQ multiplex PCR, while the TCRdb copy is restricted to in-frame clones and leaves out a portion. The table records a few million clones, just over 90% of them present only once. Material for sequencing was naive CD4+ T cells sorted from blood. Subset denoted: CD45RA+ positively selected. These receptors originate from a man in his late teens or twenties in good health.

This clone was picked up one time. The chain employs TRBV6-5 and TRBJ1-4; the match to TRBD1 covers 7 bases. CDR3 length equals 14 residues. The V gene end was trimmed by 4 bases and the J gene end by 10 bases; junction bases not matched to a gene: 9. The germline CDR1 and CDR2 sequences are MNHEY and SVGAGI. The CDR3 region is CASSSGQKRVKLFF. DNA of the CDR3: TGTGCCAGCAGTTCGGGACAGAAGAGGGTAAAACTGTTTTTT.

The chain is built from TRBV7-2 and TRBJ2-7; possibly TRBD1 for D (5 bases). The CDR3 totals 14 residues. Germline-derived CDR1 and CDR2 are SGHTA and FQGNSA. V was trimmed by 1 base and J by 5 bases, leaving 12 bases between them. The CDR3 sequence: CASSLEGSSHEQYF. CDR3 DNA sequence: TGTGCCAGCAGCTTAGAGGGGTCTAGTCACGAGCAGTACTTC.

The CDR3 DNA sequence: TGTGCCAGCAGCTTAATCAGCCAGCCTAACTATGGCTACACCTTC. Encoded protein: CASSLISQPNYGYTF. The chain combines TRBV9 with TRBJ1-2; D is unclear. The CDR3 length is 15 residues. Per germline, CDR1 SGDLS and CDR2 YYNGEE. Trimming stripped 4 bases from V and 0 bases from J, with 13 bases between.